Given below is one TCR beta chain in context. Its target is unknown. Read data end 3 residues before the CDR3 end; the end is taken from the germline J gene. All donors had a single incident cervical HPV16 infection, not prevalent. The data are from a study of T cells in women clearing cervical HPV infection. On the study more broadly: Case blood was drawn when the lesion was first found; control blood after infection became undetectable. Cases' blood sampling followed lesion detection by median about 150 days (90 to 200).

Assay: immunoSEQ multiplex PCR; the TCRdb copy retains only in-frame clones and omits some. The table gives about 40,000 clones; the top ten clones make up 6% to 8.5% of it. Broader study findings: A classifier using richness and V gene abundances reached an AUC of roughly 0.83.

Germline V CDR1 and CDR2: SGHAT, FQNNGV. The CDR3 is 14 amino acids. V was shortened by 0 bases and J by 4 bases, with 10 bases between the two germline ends. The receptor was isolated from a woman between 18 and 69 years old with a cervical HPV16 infection that either progressed to CIN3+ or cleared (not recorded which). The V gene is TRBV11-2, the J gene TRBJ2-7, with D unclear. Sequenced: blood buffy coat. The CDR3 bases that were read are TGTGCCAGCAGCTTAGACGGTGAAAGTTACGAG. It translates to CASSLDGESYE. In full, the CDR3 reads CASSLDGESYEQYF.